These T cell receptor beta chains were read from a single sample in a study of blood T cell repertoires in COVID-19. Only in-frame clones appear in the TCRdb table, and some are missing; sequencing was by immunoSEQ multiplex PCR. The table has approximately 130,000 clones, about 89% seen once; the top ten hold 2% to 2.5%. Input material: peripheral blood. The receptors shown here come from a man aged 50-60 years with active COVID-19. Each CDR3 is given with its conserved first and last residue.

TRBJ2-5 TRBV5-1 CASSLIAPQETQYF
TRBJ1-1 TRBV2 CATQGVGDTEAFF
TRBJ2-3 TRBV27 CASRRVDTDTQYF
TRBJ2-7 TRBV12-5 CASGLVGTSGAWYEQYF
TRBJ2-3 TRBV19 CASSQGLAGTDTQYF
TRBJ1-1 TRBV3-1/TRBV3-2 CASSSLGRGAFF
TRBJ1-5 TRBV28 CASSLPPRVRSNQPQHF
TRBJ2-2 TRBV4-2 CASSQEGEVGLKTGELFF
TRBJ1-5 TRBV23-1 CASSQSVSGGGQPQHF
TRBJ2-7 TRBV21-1 CASLGTELRYEQYF
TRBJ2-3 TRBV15 CATSRATKMGTATADTQYF
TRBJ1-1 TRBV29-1 CSTGSGNTEAFF
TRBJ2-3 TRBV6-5 CASSYLGAVDTQYF
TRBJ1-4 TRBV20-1 CSVGKNEKLFF
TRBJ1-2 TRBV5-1 CASSLSGTHNTF
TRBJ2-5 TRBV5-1 CASSRGGVGETQYF
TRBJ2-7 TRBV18 CASSTRQGSYEQYF
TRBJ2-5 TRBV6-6 CASRRLAGEGETQYF
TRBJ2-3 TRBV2 CASSSRPDTQYF
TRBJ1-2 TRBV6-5 CASSGTGVGYTF
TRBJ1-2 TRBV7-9 CASSLADFYGYTF
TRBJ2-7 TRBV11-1 CASSLGTGDSYEQYF
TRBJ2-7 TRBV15 CATVDGTGGTYEQYF
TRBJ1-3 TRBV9 CASSPSQGTGNTIYF
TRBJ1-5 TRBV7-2 CASSKGRGQGLQPQHF
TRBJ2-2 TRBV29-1 CSVEIDKAGELFF
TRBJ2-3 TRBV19 CASSSGGVDTQYF
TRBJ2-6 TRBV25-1 CASSDRGQGISGANVLTF
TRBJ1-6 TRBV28 CASRFRQVSSPLHF
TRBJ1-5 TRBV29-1 CSVEVGGQPQHF
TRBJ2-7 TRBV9 CASSPDWSYEQYF
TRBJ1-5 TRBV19 CASSNEQGWGGQPQHF
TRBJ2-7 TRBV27 CASSLSWDRLYEQYF
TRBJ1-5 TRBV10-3 CAIDSVRGQPQHF
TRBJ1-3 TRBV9 CASSGTGGLLSGNTIYF
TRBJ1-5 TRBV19 CASSIGSGGKKSNQPQHF
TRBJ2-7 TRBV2 CASSTGVEQYF
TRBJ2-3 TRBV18 CASSPRTRSGGTTDTQYF
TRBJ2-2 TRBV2 CASRRETGSTGELFF
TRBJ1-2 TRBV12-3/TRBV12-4 CASRTAGGYTF
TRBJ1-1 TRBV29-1 CSVGHSTGLTEAFF
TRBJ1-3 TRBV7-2 CASSLTGAGGNTIYF
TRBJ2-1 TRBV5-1 CASSFLASNEQFF
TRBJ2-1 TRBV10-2 CASSPGLGGNEQFF
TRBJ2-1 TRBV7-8 CASSSLGGGMSEQFF
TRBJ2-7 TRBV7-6 CASSPLPDRVGEQYF
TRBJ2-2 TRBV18 CASSPLLLPDTGELFF
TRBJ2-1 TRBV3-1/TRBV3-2 CASSQGLGGTYNEQFF